Sequencing of this T cell receptor (beta chain) was carried out in a study of CD8+CD57+ T cells in acquired aplastic anemia. This clonotype appeared many times. Genomic DNA constituted the template upon which TCR beta VDJ and CDR3 profiling was performed. MiXCR, applied by TCRdb to the reads, yields one record per CDR3 protein. The data hold under 250,000 distinct CDR3 sequences, with almost 35% observed a single time. This sequence originates from a human donor in good health, serving as a control. The specimen sequenced was sorted CD4+, CD8+, or CD8+CD57+ T cells (not recorded which) from PBMCs.

The CDR3 reads CSARWDRQETQYF. The DNA of the CDR3 is TGCAGTGCTAGGTGGGACAGACAAGAGACCCAGTACTTC. The rearrangement links TRBV20-1 to TRBJ2-5; 7 positions match TRBD1. J gave up 2 bases and V 3 bases, and 3 bases lay outside the gene matches. The CDR3 is made up of 13 amino acids. The germline CDR1 and CDR2 sequences are DFQATT and SNEGSKA (reference sequence).